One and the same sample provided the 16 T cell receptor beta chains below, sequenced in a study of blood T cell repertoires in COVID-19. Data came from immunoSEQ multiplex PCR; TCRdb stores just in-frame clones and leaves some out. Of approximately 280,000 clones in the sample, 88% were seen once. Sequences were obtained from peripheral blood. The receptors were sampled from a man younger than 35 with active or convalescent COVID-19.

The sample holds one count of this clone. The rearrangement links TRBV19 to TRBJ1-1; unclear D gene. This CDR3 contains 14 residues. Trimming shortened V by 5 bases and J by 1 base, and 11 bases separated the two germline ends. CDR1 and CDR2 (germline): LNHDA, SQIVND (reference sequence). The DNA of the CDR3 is TGTGCCAGTAGTCCCAATAACAGGAACACTGAAGCTTTCTTT. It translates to CASSPNNRNTEAFF.

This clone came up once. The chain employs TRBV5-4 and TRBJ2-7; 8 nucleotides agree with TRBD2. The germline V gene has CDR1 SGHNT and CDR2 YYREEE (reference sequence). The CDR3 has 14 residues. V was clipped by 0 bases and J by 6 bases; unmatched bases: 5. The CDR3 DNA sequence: TGTGCCAGCAGCTTGGACGGGGGGGTACCCGAGCAGTACTTC. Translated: CASSLDGGVPEQYF.

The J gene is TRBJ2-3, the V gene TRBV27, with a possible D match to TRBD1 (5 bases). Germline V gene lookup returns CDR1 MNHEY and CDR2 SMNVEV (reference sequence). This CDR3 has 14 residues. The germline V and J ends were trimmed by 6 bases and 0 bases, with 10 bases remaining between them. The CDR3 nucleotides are TGTGCCAGCAGGGTTGGGGCTAGCACAGATACGCAGTATTTT. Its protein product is CASRVGASTDTQYF.

DNA of the CDR3: TGTGCCAGCAGCCCGCGGGGCGTAAGGGGAAACACCATATATTTT. Protein: CASSPRGVRGNTIYF. The chain links TRBV14 to TRBJ1-3; the D gene is possibly TRBD1 (5 bases). The length of the CDR3 is 15 residues. Germline V lookup: CDR1 SGHDN, CDR2 FVKESK. V was pared by 4 bases and J by 4 bases, with 14 bases between.

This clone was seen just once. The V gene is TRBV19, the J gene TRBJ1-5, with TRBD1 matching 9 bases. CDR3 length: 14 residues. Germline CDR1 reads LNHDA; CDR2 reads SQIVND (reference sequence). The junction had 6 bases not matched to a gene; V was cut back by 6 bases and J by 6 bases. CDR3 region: CASRGDRVGQPQHF. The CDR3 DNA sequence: TGTGCCAGTAGGGGGGACAGGGTTGGTCAGCCCCAGCATTTT.

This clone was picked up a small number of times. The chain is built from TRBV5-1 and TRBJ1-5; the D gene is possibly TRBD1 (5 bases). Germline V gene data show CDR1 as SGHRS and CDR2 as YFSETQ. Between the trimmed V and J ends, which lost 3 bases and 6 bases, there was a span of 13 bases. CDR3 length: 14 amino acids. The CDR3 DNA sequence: TGCGCCAGCAGCTGGACCGGGGGGTCTCAGCCCCAGCATTTT. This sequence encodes CASSWTGGSQPQHF.

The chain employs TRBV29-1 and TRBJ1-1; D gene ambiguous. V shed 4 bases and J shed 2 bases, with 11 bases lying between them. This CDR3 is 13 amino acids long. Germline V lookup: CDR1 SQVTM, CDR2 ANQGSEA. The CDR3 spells CSVGETSNTEAFF. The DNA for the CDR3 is TGCAGCGTTGGCGAGACATCCAACACTGAAGCTTTCTTT.

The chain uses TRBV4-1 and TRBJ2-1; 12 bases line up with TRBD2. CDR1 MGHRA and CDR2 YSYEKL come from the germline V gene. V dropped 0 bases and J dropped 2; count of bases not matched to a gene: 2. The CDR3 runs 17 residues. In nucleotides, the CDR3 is TGCGCCAGCAGCCAAGAGAGGACTAGCGGGGCCTACAATGAGCAGTTCTTC. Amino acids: CASSQERTSGAYNEQFF.

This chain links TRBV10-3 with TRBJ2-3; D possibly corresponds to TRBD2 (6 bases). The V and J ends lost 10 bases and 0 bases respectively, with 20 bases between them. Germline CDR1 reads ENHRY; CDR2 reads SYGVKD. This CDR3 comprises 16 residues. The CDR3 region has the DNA TGTGCCACCGGTGTAGCGGATTCTTTTAGCACAGATACGCAGTATTTT. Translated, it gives CATGVADSFSTDTQYF.

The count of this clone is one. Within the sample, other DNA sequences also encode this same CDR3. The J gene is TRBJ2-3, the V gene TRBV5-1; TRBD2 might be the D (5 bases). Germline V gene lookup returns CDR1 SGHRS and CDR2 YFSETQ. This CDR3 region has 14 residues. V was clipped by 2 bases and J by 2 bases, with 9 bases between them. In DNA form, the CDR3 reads TGCGCCAGCAGCTTCGGCGGGCTCACAGATACGCAGTATTTT. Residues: CASSFGGLTDTQYF.

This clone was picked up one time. The CDR3, as DNA: TGTGCCAGCAGCTTAGGTCCGATTCCCTGGCCTGGAAACACCATATATTTT. Translated, it gives CASSLGPIPWPGNTIYF. The chain carries TRBV7-8 and TRBJ1-3; D is unclear. V was cut by 1 base and J by 2 bases, with 15 bases left in between. This CDR3 contains 17 residues. Germline V CDR1 and CDR2: SGHVS, FQNEAQ.

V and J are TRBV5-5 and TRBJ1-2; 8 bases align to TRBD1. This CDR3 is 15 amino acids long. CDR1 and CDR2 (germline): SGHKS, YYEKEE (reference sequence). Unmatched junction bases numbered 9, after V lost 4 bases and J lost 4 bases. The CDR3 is CASSPRTGSIYGYTF. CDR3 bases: TGTGCCAGCAGCCCAAGGACAGGGAGCATCTATGGCTACACCTTC.

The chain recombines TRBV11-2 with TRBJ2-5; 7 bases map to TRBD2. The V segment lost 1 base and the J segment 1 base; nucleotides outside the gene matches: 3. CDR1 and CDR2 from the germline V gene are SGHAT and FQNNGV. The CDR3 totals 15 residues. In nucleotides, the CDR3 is TGTGCCAGCAGCTTAGGGGCTAGCGGCCAAGAGACCCAGTACTTC. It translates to CASSLGASGQETQYF.

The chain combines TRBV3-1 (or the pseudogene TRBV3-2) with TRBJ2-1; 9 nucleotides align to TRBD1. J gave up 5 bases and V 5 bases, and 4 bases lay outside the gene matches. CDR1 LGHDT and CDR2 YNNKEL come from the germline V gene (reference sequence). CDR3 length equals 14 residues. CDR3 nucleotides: TGTGCCAGCAGCGAGTGGACAGGGGACAATGAGCAGTTCTTC. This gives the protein CASSEWTGDNEQFF.

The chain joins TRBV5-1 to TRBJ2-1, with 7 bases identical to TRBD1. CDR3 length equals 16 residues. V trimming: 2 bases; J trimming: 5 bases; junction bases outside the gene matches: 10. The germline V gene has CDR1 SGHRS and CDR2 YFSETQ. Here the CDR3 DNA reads TGCGCCAGCAGCTTCTCGGGACAGATGACGGACAATGAGCAGTTCTTC. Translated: CASSFSGQMTDNEQFF.

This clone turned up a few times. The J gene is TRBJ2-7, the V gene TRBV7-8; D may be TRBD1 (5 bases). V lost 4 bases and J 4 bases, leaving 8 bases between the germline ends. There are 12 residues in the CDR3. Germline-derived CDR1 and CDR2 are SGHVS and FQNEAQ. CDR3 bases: TGTGCCAGCAGCTCCAAGGGGTACGAGCAGTACTTC. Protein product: CASSSKGYEQYF.